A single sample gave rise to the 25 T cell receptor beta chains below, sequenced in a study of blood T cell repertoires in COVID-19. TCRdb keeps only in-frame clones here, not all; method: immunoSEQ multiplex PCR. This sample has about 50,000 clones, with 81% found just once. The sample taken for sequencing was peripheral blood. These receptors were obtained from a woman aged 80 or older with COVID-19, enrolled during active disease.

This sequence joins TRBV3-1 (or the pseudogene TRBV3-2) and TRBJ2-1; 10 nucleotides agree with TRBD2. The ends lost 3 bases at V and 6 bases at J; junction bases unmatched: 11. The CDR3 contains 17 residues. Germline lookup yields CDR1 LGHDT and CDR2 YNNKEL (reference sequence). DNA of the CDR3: TGTGCCAGCAGCCATGGGACCAGCGGGAGGGCCCGCAATGAGCAGTTCTTC. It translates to CASSHGTSGRARNEQFF.

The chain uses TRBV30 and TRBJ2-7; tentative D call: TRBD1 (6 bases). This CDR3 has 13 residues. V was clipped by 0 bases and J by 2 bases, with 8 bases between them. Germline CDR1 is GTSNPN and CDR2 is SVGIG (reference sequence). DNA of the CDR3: TGTGCCTGGAGTGTAAAGGGGGCCTACGAGCAGTACTTC. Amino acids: CAWSVKGAYEQYF.

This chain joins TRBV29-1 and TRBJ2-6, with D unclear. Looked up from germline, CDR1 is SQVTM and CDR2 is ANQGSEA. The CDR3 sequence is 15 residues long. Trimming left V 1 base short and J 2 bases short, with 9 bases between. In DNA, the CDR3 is TGCAGCGTTGAAGGGCAGACAACTGGGGCCAACGTCCTGACTTTC. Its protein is CSVEGQTTGANVLTF.

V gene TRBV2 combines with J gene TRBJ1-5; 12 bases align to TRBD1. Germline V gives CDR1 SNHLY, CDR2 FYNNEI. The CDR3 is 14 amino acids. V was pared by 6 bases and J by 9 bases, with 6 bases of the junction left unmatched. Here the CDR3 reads CASSGTGGDGPQHF. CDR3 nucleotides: TGTGCCAGCAGCGGGACAGGGGGCGACGGGCCCCAGCATTTT.

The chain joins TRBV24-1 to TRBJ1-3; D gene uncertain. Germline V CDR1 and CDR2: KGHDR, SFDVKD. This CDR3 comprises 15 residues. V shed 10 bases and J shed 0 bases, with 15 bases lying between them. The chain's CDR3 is CATILLPFSGNTIYF. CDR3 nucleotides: TGTGCCACTATACTTCTTCCCTTCTCTGGAAACACCATATATTTT.

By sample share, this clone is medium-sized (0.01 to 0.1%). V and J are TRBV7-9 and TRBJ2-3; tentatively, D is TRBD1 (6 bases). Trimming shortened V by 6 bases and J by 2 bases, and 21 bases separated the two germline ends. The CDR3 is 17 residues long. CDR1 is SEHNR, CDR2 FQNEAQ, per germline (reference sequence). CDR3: CASRVSLGAGDTDTQYF. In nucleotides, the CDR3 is TGTGCCAGCAGGGTTTCCTTGGGGGCAGGGGACACAGATACGCAGTATTTT.

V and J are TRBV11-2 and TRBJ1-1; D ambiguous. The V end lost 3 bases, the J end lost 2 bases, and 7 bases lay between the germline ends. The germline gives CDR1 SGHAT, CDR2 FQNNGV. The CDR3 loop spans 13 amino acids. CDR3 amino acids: CASSFQTNTEAFF. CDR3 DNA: TGTGCCAGCAGCTTTCAAACTAACACTGAAGCTTTCTTT. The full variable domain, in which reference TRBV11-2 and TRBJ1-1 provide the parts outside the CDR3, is EAGVAQSPRYKIIEKRQSVAFWCNPISGHATLYWYQQILGQGPKLLIQFQNNGVVDDSQLPKDRFSAERLKGVDSTLKIQPAKLEDSAVYLCASSFQTNTEAFFGQGTRLTVV.

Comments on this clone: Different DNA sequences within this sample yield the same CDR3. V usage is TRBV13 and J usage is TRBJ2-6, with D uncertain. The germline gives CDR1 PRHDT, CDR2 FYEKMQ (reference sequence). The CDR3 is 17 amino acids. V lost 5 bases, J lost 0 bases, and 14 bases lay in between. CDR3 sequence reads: CASSRGSESSGANVLTF. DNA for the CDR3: TGTGCCAGCAGCCGCGGATCGGAAAGCTCTGGGGCCAACGTCCTGACTTTC.

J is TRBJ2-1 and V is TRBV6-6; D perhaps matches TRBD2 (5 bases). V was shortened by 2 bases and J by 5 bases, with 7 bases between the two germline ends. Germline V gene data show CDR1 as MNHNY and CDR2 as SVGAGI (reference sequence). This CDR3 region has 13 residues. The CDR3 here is CASSYAGDNEQFF. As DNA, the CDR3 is TGTGCCAGCAGTTACGCCGGGGACAATGAGCAGTTCTTC.

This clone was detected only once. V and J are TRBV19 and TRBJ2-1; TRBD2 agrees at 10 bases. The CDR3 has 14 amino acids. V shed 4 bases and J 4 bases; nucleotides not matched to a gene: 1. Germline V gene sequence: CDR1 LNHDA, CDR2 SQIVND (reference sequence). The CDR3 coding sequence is TGTGCCAGTAGTAAGACTAGCGGGTACAATGAGCAGTTCTTC. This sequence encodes CASSKTSGYNEQFF.

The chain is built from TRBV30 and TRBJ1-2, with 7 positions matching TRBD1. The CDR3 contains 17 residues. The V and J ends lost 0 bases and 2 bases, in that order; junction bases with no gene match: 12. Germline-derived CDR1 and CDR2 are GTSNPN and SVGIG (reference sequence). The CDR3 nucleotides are TGTGCCTGGAGTGTGAGGGGGCAGGGTTTAGGGAACTATGGCTACACCTTC. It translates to CAWSVRGQGLGNYGYTF.

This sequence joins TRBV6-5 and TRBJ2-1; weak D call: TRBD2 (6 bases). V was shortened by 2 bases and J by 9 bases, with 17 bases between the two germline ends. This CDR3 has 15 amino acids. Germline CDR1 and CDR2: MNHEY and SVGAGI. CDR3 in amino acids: CASSYGTEGFGEQFF. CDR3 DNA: TGTGCCAGCAGTTACGGGACTGAGGGATTTGGTGAGCAGTTCTTC.

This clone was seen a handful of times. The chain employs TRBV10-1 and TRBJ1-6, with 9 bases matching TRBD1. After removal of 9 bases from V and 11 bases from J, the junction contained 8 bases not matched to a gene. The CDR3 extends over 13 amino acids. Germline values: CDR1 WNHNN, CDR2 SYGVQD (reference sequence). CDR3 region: CARTDRGRTPLHF. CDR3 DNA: TGCGCCAGGACGGACAGGGGTAGGACACCCCTCCACTTT.

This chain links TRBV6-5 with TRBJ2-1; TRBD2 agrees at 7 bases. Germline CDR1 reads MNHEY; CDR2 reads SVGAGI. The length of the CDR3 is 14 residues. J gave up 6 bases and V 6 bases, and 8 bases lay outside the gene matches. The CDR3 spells CASRQRGTTNEQFF. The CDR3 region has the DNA TGTGCCAGCAGACAACGTGGGACTACCAATGAGCAGTTCTTC.

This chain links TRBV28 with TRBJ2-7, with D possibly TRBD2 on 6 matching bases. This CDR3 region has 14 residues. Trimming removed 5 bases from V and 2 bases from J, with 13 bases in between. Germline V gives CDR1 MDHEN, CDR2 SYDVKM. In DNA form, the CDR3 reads TGTGCCAGCAGTCGCCGGGACTTAACCTACGAGCAGTACTTC. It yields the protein CASSRRDLTYEQYF. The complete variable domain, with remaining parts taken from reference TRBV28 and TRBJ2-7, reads DVKVTQSSRYLVKRTGEKVFLECVQDMDHENMFWYRQDPGLGLRLIYFSYDVKMKEKGDIPEGYSVSREKKERFSLILESASTNQTSMYLCASSRRDLTYEQYFGPGTRLTVT.

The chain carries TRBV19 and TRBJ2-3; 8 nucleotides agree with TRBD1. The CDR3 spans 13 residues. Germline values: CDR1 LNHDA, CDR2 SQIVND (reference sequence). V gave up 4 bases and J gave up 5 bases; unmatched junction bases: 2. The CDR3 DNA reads TGTGCCAGTAGTACAACAGGGGGAGATACGCAGTATTTT. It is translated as CASSTTGGDTQYF.

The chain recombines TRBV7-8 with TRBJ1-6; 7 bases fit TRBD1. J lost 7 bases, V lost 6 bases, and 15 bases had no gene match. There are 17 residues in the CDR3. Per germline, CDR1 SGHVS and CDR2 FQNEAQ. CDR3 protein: CASRQGPRTRENSPLHF. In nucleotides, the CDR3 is TGTGCCAGCAGACAGGGGCCACGGACAAGGGAAAATTCACCCCTCCACTTT.

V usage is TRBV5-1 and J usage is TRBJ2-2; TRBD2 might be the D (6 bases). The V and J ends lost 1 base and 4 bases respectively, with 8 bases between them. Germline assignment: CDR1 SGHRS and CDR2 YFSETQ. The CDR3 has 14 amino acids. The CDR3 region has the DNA TGCGCCAGCAGCTTGTGGGAGGTCACCGGGGAGCTGTTTTTT. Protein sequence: CASSLWEVTGELFF.

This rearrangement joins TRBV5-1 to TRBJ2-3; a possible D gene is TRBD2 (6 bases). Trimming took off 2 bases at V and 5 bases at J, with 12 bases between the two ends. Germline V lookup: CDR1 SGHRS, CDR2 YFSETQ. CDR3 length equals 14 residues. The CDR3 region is CASSFASAVDTQYF. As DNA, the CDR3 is TGCGCCAGCAGCTTCGCTAGCGCTGTAGATACGCAGTATTTT.

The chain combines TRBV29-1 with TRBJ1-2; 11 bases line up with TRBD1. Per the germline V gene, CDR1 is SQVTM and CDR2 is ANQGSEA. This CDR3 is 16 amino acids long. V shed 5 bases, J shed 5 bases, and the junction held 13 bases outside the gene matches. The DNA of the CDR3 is TGCAGCGTTCTCGGACAGGGGGCAAGTTTCCTTTATGGCTACACCTTC. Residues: CSVLGQGASFLYGYTF.

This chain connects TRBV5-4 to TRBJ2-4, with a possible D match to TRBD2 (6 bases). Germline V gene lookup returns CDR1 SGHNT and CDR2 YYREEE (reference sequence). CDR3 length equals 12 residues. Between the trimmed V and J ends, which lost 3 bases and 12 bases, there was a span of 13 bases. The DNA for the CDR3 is TGTGCCAGCAGCTCGGACTATCAAACTCAGTACTTC. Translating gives CASSSDYQTQYF.

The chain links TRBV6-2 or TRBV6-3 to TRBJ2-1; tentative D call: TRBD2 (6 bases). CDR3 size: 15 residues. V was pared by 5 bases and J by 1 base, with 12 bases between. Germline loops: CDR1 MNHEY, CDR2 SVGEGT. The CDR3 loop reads CASSMRRGSYNEQFF. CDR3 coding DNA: TGTGCCAGCAGTATGAGGAGGGGATCCTACAATGAGCAGTTCTTC.

The CDR3 here is CASSGLAGGPRGTDTQYF. CDR3 sequence (DNA): TGTGCCAGCAGTGGACTAGCGGGAGGACCCCGGGGCACAGATACGCAGTATTTT. The V and J genes are TRBV6-2 or TRBV6-3 and TRBJ2-3; TRBD2 agrees at 14 bases. The ends lost 5 bases at V and 1 base at J; junction bases unmatched: 8. This CDR3 has 18 residues. Germline V lookup: CDR1 MNHEY, CDR2 SVGEGT.

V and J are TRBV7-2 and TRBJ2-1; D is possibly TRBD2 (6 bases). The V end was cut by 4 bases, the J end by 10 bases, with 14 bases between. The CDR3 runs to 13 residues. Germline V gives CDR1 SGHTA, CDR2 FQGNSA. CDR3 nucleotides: TGTGCCAGCAGCTCGCCCAGACTAGAAGAGCAGTTCTTC. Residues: CASSSPRLEEQFF.

CDR3 sequence (DNA): TGTGCCAGCAGCTTGGGGCAGGGGGGCAATGAGCAGTTCTTC. It is translated as CASSLGQGGNEQFF. The chain is built from TRBV5-6 and TRBJ2-1; the D gene is possibly TRBD1 (7 bases). CDR1 SGHDT and CDR2 YYEEEE come from the germline V gene. Trimming took 0 bases from V and 6 from J, leaving 10 bases between them. CDR3 length equals 14 residues.